This T cell receptor beta chain is from a study of T cells and copy number aberrations in small-cell lung cancer. As regards this clone: Its specificity is not known.

Sequencing used immunoSEQ multiplex PCR; TCRdb keeps in-frame clones, though not all of them. The sample includes 3,000 or so clones, about nine tenths of them seen just once. The study, taken as a whole, reports: Compared with adjacent lung tissue, tumors had lower T-cell richness and clonality and non-significantly lower density.

No donor received chemotherapy or radiotherapy before surgery, nor immunotherapy before or after it. Each donor had smoking or heavy second-hand smoke exposure. Trimming at V came to 6 bases and at J to 5 bases, leaving 7 bases not matched to a gene. CDR3 length: 14 residues. Germline V CDR1 and CDR2: MNHEY, SVGAGI. This TCR came from a man over 45 with small cell lung cancer. The rearrangement joins TRBV6-5 to TRBJ2-5; 9 bases fit TRBD1. Sequenced material: normal tissue next to the tumor. CDR3 nucleotides: TGTGCCAGCAGCTTCCGGGACAGGGTTGAGACCCAGTACTTC. Its translation: CASSFRDRVETQYF.